This T cell receptor (beta chain) was retrieved from a study of CD8 T cells in Susac syndrome. A word on this clonotype: The antigen is unknown.

The CDR3 contains 18 residues. Germline V gene sequence: CDR1 GTSNPN, CDR2 SVGIG (reference sequence). The ends were cut back, 3 bases at V and 2 bases at J, with 24 bases in the middle. Study findings and constraints: The number of individuals included in the study's TCR sequencing and HLA analysis was acknowledged as relatively small.

Relapsing-remitting disease, either stable or active, was present in the treatment-naive patients who were the multiple sclerosis controls. Bulk CD8+ and CD4+ cells came from magnetic negative isolation; CD8+ TEMRA by FACS. RNA totalling roughly 0.5 to 1 ug underwent reverse transcription with random hexamers. With immunoSEQ multiplex PCR, TCR beta CDR3 was amplified across 54 Vbeta and 13 Jbeta. One entry per CDR3 protein, called by TCRdb with MiXCR from the immunoSEQ multiplex PCR reads. This table has about 250,000 distinct CDR3 sequences, 90% to 95% appearing once. The sequencing sample was made of CD4+ T cells from PBMCs. The chain joins TRBV30 to TRBJ2-3; the D gene could be TRBD1 or TRBD2 (5 bases each). The source of this sequence is a human donor with multiple sclerosis. CDR3 nucleotide sequence: TGTGCCTGGAGCTCCTCAACCCCCGGGGCCGCCTACACAGATACGCAGTATTTT. Residues: CAWSSSTPGAAYTDTQYF. The whole variable domain, remainder taken from reference TRBV30 and TRBJ2-3, is SQTIHQWPATLVQPVGSPLSLECTVEGTSNPNLYWYRQAAGRGLQLLFYSVGIGQISSEVPQNLSASRPQDRQFILSSKKLLLSDSGFYLCAWSSSTPGAAYTDTQYFGPGTRLTVL.